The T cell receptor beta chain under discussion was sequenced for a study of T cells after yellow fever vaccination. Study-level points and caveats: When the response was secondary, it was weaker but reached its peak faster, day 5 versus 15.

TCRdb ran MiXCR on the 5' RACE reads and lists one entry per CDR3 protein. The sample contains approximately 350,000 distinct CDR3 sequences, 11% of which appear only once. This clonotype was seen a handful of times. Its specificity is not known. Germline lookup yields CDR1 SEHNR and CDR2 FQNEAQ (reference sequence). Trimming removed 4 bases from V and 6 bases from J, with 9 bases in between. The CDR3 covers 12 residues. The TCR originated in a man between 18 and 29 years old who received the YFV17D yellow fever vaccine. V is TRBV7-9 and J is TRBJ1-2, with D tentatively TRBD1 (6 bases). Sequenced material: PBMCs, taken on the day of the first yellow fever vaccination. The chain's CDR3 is CASSSHRDGYTF. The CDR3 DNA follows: TGTGCCAGCAGCTCTCACAGGGATGGCTACACCTTC.